This T cell receptor beta chain is from a study of blood T cells in healthy people across ages. Overall study results and limits: PBMCs left unsorted prevented a conclusive naive versus antigen-experienced comparison. Diversity was estimated from one million T cells, and these estimates were considered underestimates.

The J segment lost 0 bases and the V segment lost 4 bases, leaving 9 bases of the junction unmatched. CDR3 length equals 17 residues. From germline, CDR1 is SGHRS and CDR2 YFSETQ. A note on this clonotype: Its antigen remains unknown.

Per sample, a minimum of 6 million PBMCs were isolated. Through a sample-barcoded 5' primer and a J-beta primer mix, a second PCR was run for roughly 6 to 12 cycles. Every sample returned 2.5 million or more CDR3-containing paired-end reads. TCRdb passed the 5' RACE reads through MiXCR, listing each CDR3 protein once. Altogether hundreds of thousands of distinct CDR3 sequences are present, roughly 50% being singletons, with the ten largest covering roughly 22%. The sequenced sample was blood. This sequence joins TRBV5-1 and TRBJ1-3; 8 bases are shared with TRBD1. This TCR was sampled from a young man in good health. The CDR3 here is CASSPGQGRASGNTIYF. The CDR3, as DNA: TGCGCCAGCAGCCCCGGACAGGGTAGAGCCTCTGGAAACACCATATATTTT.